One TCR beta chain is described in this entry. Preparation of the TCRbeta library involved a method that used unique molecular identifiers. TCRdb used MiXCR to reprocess the PCR reads, holding one entry per CDR3 protein. The sample includes 350,000 to 400,000 distinct CDR3 sequences, 13% of them seen just once. These data belong to a study of T-cell reconstitution after alpha-beta-depleted transplantation in children. The CDR3 has 14 amino acids. Looked up from germline, CDR1 is DFQATT and CDR2 is SNEGSKA (reference sequence). V was cut by 0 bases and J by 2 bases, with 8 bases left in between. The material sequenced was PBMCs, taken from the stem cell graft. This TCR was recovered from a human donor who donated a stem cell graft to a child with Fanconi anemia. The rearrangement links TRBV20-1 to TRBJ1-3; D is ambiguous. CDR3 DNA sequence: TGCAGTGCTAGAGATAACACGGCTGGAAACACCATATATTTT. Encoded protein: CSARDNTAGNTIYF.